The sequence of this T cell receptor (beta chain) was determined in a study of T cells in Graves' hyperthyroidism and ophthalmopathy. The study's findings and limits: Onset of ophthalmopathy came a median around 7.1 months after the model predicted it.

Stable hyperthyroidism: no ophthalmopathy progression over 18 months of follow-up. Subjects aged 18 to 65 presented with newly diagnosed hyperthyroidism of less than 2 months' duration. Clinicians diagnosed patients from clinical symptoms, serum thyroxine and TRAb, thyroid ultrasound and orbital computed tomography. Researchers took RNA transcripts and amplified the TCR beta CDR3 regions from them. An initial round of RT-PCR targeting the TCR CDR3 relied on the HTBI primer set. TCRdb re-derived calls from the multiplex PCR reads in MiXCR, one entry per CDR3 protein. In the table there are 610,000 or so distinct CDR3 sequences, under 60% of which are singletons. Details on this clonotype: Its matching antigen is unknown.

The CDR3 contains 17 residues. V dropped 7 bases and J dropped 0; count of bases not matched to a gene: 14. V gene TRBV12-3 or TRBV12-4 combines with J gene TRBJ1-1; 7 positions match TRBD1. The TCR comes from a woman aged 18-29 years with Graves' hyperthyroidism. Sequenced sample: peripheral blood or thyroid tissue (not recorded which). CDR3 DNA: TGTGCCAGCAACCACCCTGACAGGGACCCCATGAACACTGAAGCTTTCTTT. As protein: CASNHPDRDPMNTEAFF.